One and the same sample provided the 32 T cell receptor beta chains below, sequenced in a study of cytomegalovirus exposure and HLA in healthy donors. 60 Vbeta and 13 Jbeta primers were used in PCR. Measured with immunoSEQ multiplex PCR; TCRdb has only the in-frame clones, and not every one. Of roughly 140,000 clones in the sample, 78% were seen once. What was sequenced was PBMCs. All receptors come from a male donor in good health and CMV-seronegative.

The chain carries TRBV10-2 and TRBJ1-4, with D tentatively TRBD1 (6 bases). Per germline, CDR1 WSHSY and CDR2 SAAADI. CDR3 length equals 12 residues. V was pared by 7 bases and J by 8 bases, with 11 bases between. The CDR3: CASTYRGEKLFF. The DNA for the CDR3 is TGCGCCAGCACTTATAGGGGGGAAAAACTGTTTTTT.

This chain's CDR3 is CAKERTGGENTEAFF. The CDR3 nucleotides are TGTGCCAAAGAGCGGACAGGGGGCGAGAACACTGAAGCTTTCTTT. J is TRBJ1-1 and V is TRBV21-1; TRBD1 is the table's D call and was not checked against the DNA. TRBV21-1 is a listed pseudogene. There are 15 residues in the CDR3.

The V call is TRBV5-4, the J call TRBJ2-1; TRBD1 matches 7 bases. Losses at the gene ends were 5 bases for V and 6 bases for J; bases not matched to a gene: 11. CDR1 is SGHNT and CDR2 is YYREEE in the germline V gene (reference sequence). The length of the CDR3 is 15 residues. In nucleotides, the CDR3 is TGTGCCAGCAGTCCTCCGGGACAGCGAATCAATGAGCAGTTCTTC. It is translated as CASSPPGQRINEQFF.

CDR3 in DNA: TGTGCCAGCTCACAGGGGGCCTGGATACCGCGAAACAATGAGCAGTTCTTC. It yields the protein CASSQGAWIPRNNEQFF. The chain links TRBV19 to TRBJ2-1; TRBD1 aligns across 9 bases. Losses at the gene ends were 9 bases for V and 5 bases for J; bases not matched to a gene: 17. CDR3 length equals 17 residues. Germline V gene lookup returns CDR1 LNHDA and CDR2 SQIVND (reference sequence).

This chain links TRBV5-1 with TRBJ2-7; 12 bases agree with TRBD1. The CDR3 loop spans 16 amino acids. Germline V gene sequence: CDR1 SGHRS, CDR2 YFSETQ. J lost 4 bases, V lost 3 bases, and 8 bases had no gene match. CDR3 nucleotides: TGCGCCAGCAGCTGGGGGGGGACAGGGGGCGTTTACGAGCAGTACTTC. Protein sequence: CASSWGGTGGVYEQYF.

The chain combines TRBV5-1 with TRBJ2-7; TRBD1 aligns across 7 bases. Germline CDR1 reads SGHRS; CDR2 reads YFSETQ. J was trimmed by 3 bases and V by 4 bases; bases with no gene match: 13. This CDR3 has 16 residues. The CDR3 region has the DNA TGCGCCAGCAGCCCACGACAGGGACAAACTATCTACGAGCAGTACTTC. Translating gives CASSPRQGQTIYEQYF.

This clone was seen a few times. The CDR3 reads CASSLGGQGAAGANVLTF. In nucleotides, the CDR3 is TGCGCCAGCAGCTTGGGCGGACAGGGGGCAGCTGGGGCCAACGTCCTGACTTTC. The V gene is TRBV5-1, the J gene TRBJ2-6, with 11 bases fitting TRBD1. The CDR3 spans 18 residues. The germline V gene encodes CDR1 SGHRS and CDR2 YFSETQ. V was pared by 0 bases and J by 2 bases, with 4 bases of the junction left unmatched.

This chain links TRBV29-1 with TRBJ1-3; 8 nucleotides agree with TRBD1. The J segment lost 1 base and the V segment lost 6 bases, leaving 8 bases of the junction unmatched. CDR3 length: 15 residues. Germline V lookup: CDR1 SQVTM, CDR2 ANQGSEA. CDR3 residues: CSVSTGAWSGNTIYF. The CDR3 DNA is TGCAGCGTCTCGACAGGGGCATGGTCTGGAAACACCATATATTTT.

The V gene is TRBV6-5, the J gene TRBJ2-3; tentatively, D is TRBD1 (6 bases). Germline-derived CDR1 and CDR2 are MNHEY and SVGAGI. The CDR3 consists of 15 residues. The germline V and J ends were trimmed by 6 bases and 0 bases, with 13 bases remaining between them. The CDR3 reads CASSNGQRSTDTQYF. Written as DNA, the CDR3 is TGTGCCAGCAGCAATGGACAGCGTAGCACAGATACGCAGTATTTT.

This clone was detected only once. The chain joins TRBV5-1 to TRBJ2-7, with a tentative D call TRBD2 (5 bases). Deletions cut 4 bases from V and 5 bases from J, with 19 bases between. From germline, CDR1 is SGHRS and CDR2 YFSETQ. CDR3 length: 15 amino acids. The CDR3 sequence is CASSPSPGSRNEQYF. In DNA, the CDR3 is TGCGCCAGCAGCCCTTCTCCGGGATCCCGTAACGAGCAGTACTTC. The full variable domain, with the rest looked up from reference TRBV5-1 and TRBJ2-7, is KAGVTQTPRYLIKTRGQQVTLSCSPISGHRSVSWYQQTPGQGLQFLFEYFSETQRNKGNFPGRFSGRQFSNSRSEMNVSTLELGDSALYLCASSPSPGSRNEQYFGPGTRLTVT.

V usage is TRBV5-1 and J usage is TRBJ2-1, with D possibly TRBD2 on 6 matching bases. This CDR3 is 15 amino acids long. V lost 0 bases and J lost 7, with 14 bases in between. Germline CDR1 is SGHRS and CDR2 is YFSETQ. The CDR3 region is CASSLVVGGANEQFF. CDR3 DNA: TGCGCCAGCAGCTTGGTGGTGGGCGGGGCGAATGAGCAGTTCTTC.

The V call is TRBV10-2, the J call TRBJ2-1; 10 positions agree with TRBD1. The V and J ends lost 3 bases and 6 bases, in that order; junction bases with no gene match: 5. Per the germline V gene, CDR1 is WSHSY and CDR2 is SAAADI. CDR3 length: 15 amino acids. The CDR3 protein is CASSELTGGFNEQFF. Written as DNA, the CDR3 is TGCGCCAGCAGTGAATTGACAGGGGGCTTCAATGAGCAGTTCTTC.

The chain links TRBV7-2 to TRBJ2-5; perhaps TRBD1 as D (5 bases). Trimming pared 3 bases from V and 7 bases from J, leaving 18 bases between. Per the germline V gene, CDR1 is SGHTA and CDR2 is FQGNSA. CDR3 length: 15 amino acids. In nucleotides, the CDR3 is TGTGCCAGCAGCTTTGTCCAGGCTCGTAGGGGGACCCAGTACTTC. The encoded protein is CASSFVQARRGTQYF.

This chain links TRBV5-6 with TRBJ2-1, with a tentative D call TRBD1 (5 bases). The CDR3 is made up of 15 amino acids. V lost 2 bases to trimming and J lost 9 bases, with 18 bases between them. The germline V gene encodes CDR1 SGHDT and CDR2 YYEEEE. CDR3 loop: CASSFRYRWGSEQFF. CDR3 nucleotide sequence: TGTGCCAGCAGCTTCCGCTATCGCTGGGGCAGTGAGCAGTTCTTC.

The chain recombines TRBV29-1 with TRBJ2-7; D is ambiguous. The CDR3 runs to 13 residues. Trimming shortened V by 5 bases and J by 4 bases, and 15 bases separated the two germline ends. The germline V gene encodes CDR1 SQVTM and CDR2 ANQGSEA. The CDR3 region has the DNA TGCAGCGTTCTCAGGTACTCCTCATACGAGCAGTACTTC. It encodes CSVLRYSSYEQYF.

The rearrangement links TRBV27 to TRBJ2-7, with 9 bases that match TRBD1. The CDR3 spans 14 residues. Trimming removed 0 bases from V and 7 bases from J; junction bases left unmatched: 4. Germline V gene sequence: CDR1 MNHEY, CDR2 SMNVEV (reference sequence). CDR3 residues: CASSLSGQGLEQYF. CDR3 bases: TGTGCCAGCAGTTTATCAGGACAGGGGTTAGAGCAGTACTTC.

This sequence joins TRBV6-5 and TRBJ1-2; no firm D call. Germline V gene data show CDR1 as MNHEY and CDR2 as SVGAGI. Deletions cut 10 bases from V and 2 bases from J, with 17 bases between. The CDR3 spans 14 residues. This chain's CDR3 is CATRGGLSNYGYTF. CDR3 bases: TGTGCCACGAGAGGAGGGCTATCAAACTATGGCTACACCTTC.

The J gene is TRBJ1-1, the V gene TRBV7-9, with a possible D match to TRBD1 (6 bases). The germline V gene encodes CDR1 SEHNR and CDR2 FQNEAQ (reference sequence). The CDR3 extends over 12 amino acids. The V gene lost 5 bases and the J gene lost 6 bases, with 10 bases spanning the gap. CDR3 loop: CASSRRTAEAFF. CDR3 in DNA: TGTGCCAGCAGCCGCAGGACAGCTGAAGCTTTCTTT.

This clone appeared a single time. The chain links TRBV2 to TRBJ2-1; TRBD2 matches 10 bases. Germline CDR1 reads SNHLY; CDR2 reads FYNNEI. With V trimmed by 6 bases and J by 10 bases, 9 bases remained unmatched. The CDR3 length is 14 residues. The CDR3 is CASRQLAGGGEQFF. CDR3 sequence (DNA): TGTGCCAGCAGGCAATTAGCGGGGGGTGGAGAGCAGTTCTTC.

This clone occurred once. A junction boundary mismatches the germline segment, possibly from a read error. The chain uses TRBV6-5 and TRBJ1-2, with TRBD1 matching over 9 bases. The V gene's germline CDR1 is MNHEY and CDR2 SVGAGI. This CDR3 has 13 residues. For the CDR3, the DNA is TGTGCCAGCAAGGGGACAGGGTCGTATGGCTACCCCTTC. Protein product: CASKGTGSYGYPF.

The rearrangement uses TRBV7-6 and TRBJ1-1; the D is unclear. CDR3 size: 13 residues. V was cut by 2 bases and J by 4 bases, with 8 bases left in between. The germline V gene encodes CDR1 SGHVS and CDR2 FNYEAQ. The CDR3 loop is CASSLSGGTEAFF. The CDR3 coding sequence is TGTGCCAGCAGCTTATCGGGAGGCACTGAAGCTTTCTTT.

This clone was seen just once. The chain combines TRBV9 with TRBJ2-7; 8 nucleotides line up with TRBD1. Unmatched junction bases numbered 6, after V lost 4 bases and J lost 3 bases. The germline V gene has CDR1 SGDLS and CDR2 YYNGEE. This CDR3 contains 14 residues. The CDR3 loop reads CASSLLDRDYEQYF. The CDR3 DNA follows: TGTGCCAGCAGCTTGTTGGACAGGGACTACGAGCAGTACTTC.

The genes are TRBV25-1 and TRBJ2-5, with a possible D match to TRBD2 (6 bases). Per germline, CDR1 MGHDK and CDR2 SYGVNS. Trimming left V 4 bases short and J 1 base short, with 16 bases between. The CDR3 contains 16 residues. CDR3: CASSGRGGGPQETQYF. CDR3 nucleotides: TGTGCCAGCAGTGGGCGGGGTGGCGGCCCCCAAGAGACCCAGTACTTC.

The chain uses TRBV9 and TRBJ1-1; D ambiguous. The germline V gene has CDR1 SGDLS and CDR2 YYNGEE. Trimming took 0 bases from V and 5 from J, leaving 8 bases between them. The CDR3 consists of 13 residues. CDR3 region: CASSVGRLTEAFF. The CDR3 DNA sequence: TGTGCCAGCAGCGTAGGCAGGTTGACTGAAGCTTTCTTT.

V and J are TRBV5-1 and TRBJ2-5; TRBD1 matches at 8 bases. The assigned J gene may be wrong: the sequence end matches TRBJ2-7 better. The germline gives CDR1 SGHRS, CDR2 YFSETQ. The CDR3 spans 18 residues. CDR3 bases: TGCGCCAGCAGCTTGGAGACAGGGGTCCCCCTCCCTGGATACGAGCAGTACTTC. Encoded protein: CASSLETGVPLPGYEQYF.

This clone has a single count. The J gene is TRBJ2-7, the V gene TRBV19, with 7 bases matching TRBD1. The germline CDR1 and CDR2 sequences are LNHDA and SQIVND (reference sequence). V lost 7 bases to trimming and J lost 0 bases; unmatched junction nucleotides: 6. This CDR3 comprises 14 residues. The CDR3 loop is CASTRTGLSYEQYF. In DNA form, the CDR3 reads TGTGCCAGTACCCGGACAGGACTCTCCTACGAGCAGTACTTC.

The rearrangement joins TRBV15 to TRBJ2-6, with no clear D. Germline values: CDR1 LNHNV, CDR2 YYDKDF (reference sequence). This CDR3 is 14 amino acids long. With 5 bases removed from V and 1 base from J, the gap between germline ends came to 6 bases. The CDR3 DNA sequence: TGTGCCACCAGCGCCCAGTCTGGGGCCAACGTCCTGACTTTC. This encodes CATSAQSGANVLTF. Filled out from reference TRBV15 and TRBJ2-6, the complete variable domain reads DAMVIQNPRYQVTQFGKPVTLSCSQTLNHNVMYWYQQKSSQAPKLLFHYYDKDFNNEADTPDNFQSRRPNTSFCFLDIRSPGLGDTAMYLCATSAQSGANVLTFGAGSRLTVL.

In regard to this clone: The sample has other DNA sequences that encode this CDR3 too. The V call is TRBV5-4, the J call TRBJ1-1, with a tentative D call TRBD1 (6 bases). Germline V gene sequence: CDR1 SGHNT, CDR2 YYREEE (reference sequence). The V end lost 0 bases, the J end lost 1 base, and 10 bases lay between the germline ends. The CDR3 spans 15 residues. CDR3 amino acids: CASSLAGRGNTEAFF. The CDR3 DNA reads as TGTGCCAGCAGCTTGGCCGGCAGGGGGAACACTGAAGCTTTCTTT.

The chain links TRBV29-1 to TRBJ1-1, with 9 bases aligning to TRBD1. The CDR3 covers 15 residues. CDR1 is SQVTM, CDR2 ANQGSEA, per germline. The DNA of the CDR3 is TGCAGTCACGGACAGGGGACCCCTTCTAGCACTGAAGCTTTCTTT. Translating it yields CSHGQGTPSSTEAFF.

CDR3 in amino acids: CASTAGDSRLYGYTF. In DNA, the CDR3 is TGTGCCAGTACCGCTGGGGACAGTCGTCTCTATGGCTACACCTTC. The gene calls are TRBV19 and TRBJ1-2, with 7 bases that match TRBD1. Germline lookup yields CDR1 LNHDA and CDR2 SQIVND (reference sequence). This CDR3 contains 15 residues. J lost 4 bases, V lost 7 bases, and 12 bases had no gene match.

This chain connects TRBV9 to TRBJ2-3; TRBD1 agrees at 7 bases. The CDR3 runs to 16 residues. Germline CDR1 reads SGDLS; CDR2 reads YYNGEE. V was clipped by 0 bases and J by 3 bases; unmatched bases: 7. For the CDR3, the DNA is TGTGCCAGCAGCGTAGATAGTGGGACAGTTACAGATACGCAGTATTTT. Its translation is CASSVDSGTVTDTQYF.

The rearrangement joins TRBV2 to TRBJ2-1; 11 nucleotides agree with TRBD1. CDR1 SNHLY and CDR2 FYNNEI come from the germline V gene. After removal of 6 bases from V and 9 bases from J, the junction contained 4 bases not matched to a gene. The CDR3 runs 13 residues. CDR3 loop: CASSGTGGCEQFF. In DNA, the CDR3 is TGTGCCAGCAGCGGGACAGGGGGTTGTGAGCAGTTCTTC.